In this sample, the clone carrying this TCR beta chain turned up a few times. Its antigen is unknown. This CDR3 spans 13 amino acids. V lost 6 bases and J lost 12, with 20 bases in between. From the reads, TCRdb called clonotypes with MiXCR, one entry per CDR3 protein. The data contain under 150,000 distinct CDR3 sequences, 20% to 30% of them seen just once; the ten biggest clones take up 30% to 40%. This sample is part of a study of T cell repertoires in cytomegalovirus infection. Overall study results and limits: The study found HLA-C-restricted CMV-specific TCR beta clonotypes dominating the ex vivo response.

The chain couples TRBV12-3 or TRBV12-4 to TRBJ1-1; unclear D gene. This TCR derives from a human donor in good health (CMV status not recorded). Some clones in this sample may be carry-over from other donors' samples. Sequencing was performed on PBMCs, sequenced either directly or after in vitro stimulation (not recorded which). CDR3: CASRSLAPLLTFF. The CDR3 DNA is TGTGCCAGCAGATCCTTAGCGCCCCTCTTAACTTTCTTT.